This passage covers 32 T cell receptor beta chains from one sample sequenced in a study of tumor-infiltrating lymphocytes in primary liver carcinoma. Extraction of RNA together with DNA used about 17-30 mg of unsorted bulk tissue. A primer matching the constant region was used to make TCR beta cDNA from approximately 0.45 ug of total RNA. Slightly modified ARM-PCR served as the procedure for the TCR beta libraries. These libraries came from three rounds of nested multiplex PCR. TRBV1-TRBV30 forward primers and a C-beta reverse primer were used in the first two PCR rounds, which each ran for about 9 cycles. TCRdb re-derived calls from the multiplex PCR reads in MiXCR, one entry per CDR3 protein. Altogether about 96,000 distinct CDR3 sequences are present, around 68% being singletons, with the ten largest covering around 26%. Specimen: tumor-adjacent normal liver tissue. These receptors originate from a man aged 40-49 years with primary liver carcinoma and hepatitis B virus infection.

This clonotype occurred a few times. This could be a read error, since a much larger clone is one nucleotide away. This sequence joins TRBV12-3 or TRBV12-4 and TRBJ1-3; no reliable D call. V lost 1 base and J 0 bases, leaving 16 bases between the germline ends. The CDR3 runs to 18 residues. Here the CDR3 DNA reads TGTGCCAGCAGTTTAGAGGTACCTGGCAGATTCTCTGGAAACACCATATATTTT. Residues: CASSLEVPGRFSGNTIYF.

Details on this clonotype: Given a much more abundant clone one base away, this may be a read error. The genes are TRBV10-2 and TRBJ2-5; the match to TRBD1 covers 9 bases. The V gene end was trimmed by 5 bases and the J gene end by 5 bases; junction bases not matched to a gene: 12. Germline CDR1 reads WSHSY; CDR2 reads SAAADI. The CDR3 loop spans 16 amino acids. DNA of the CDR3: TGCGCCAGCAGTACCCTTGTGACAGGGGGTCGGGAGACCCAGTACTTC. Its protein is CASSTLVTGGRETQYF.

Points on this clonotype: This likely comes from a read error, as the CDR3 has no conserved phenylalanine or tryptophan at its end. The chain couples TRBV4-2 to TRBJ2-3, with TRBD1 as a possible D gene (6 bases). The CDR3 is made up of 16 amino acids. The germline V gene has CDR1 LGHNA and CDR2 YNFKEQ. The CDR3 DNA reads TGTGCCAGCTGCCAAGATAAGGGGCAGGGGTCAGATACGCAGTATCTT. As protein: CASCQDKGQGSDTQYL.

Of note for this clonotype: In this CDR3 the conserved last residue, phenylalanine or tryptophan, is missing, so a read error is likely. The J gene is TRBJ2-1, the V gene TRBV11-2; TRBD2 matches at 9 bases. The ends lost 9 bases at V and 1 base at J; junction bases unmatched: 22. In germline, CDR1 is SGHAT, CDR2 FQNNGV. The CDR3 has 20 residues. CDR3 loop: CASSPKRGREGQISYNEQFY. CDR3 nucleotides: TGTGCCAGTAGCCCCAAACGGGGGCGGGAGGGCCAAATTTCCTACAATGAGCAGTTCTAC.

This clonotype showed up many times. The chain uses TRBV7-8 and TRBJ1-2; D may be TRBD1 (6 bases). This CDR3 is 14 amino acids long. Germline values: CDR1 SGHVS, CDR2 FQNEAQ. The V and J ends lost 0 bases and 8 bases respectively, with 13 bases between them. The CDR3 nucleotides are TGTGCCAGCAGCTTAGCGCAACAGGGCTTGGGCTACACCTTC. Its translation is CASSLAQQGLGYTF.

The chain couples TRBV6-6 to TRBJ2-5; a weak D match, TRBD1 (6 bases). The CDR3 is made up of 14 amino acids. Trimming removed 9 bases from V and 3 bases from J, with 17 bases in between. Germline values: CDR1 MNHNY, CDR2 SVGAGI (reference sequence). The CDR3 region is CARSYSPGEETQYF. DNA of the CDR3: TGTGCCAGAAGCTACTCGCCAGGGGAAGAGACCCAGTACTTC.

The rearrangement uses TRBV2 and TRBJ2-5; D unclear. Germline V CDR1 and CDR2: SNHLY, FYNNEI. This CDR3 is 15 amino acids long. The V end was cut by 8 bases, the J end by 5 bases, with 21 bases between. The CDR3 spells CASGRGMAPRETQYF. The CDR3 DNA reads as TGTGCCAGCGGCCGCGGTATGGCCCCGCGGGAGACCCAGTACTTC. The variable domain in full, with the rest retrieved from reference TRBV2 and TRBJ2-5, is EPEVTQTPSHQVTQMGQEVILRCVPISNHLYFYWYRQILGQKVEFLVSFYNNEISEKSEIFDDQFSVERPDGSNFTLKIRSTKLEDSAMYFCASGRGMAPRETQYFGPGTRLLVL.

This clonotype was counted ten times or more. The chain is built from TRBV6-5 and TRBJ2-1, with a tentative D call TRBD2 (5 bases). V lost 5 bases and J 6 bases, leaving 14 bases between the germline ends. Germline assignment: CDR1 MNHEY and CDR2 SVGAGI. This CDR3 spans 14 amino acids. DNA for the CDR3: TGTGCCAGCAGTGTCAGTGGGAGAATCAATGAGCAGTTCTTC. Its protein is CASSVSGRINEQFF.

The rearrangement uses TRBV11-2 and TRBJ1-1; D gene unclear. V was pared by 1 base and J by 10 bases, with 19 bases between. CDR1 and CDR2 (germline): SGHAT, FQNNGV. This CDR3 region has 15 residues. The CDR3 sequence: CASSLVPVLNIVAFF. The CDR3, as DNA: TGTGCCAGCAGCTTAGTTCCGGTTTTGAATATTGTAGCTTTCTTT.

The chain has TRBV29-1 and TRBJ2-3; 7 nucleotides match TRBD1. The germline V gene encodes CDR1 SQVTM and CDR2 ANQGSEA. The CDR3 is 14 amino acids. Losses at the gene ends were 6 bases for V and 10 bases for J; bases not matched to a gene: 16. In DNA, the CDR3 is TGCAGCGTCGCGGACCAGGGGGACACAGACGCGCAGTATTTT. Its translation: CSVADQGDTDAQYF.

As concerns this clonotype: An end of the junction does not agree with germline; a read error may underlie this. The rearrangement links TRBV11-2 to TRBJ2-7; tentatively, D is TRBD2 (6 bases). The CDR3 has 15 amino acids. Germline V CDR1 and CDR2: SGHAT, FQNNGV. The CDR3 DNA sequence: TGTGACATCAGCCTCGGCGGGACTCTACCCTACGAGCAGTATTTC. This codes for CDISLGGTLPYEQYF.

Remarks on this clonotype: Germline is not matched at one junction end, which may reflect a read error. The CDR3 region has the DNA TGTACCAGTAGCTTAGCCCAAGCGGTAGGGCCACATGATACGCAATATTTT. Translation: CTSSLAQAVGPHDTQYF. This sequence joins TRBV7-8 and TRBJ2-3; the D gene is possibly TRBD2 (5 bases). Germline V lookup: CDR1 SGHVS, CDR2 FQNEAQ. This CDR3 has 17 amino acids.

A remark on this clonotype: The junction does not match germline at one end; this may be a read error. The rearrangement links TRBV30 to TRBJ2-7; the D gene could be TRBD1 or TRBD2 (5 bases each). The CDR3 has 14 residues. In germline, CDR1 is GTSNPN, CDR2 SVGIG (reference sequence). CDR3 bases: TGTACCTGGAGTATTGGGACCACATCCTACGAGCAGTACTTC. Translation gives CTWSIGTTSYEQYF.

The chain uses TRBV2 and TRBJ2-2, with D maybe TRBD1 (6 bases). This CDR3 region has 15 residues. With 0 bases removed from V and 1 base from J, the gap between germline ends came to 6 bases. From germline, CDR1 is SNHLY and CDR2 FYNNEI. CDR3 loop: CASSEAQGNTGELFF. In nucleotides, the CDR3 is TGTGCCAGCAGTGAAGCACAGGGGAACACCGGGGAGCTGTTTTTT.

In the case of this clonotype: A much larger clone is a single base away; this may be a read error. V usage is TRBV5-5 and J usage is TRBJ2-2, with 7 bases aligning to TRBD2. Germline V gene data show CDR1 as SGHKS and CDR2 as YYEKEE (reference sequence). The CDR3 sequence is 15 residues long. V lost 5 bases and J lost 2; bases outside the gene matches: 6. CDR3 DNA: TGTGCCAGCAGTAAGCTAGCGGATAACACCGGGGAGCTGTTTTTT. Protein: CASSKLADNTGELFF.

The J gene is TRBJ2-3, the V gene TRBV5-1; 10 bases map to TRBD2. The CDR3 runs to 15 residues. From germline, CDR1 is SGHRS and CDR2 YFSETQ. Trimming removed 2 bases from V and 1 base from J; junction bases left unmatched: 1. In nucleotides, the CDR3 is TGCGCCAGCAGCTTAGCGGGAGGGCGCACAGATACGCAGTATTTT. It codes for CASSLAGGRTDTQYF.

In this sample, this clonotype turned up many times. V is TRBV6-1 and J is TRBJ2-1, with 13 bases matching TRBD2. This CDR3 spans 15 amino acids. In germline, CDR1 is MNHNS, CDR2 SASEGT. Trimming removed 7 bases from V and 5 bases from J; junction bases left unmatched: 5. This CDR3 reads CASIIGLAGDNEQFF. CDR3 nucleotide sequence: TGTGCCAGCATCATTGGACTAGCGGGAGACAATGAGCAGTTCTTC.

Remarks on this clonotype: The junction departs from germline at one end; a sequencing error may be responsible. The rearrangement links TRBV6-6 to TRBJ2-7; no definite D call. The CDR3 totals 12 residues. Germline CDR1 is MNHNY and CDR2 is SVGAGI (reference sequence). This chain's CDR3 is CASCLRGDEQYF. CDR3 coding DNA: TGTGCCAGCTGTTTACGCGGTGACGAGCAATACTTC.

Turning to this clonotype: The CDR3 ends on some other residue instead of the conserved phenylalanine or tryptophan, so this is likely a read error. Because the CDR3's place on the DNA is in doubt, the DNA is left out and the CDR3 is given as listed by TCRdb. The CDR3 is CAGSVAGVSYEEYI. The chain has TRBV25-1 and TRBJ2-7; TRBD2, the table's D call, was not compared with the DNA. Germline assignment: CDR1 MGHDK and CDR2 SYGVNS. 14 amino acids form the CDR3, both terminal residues included.

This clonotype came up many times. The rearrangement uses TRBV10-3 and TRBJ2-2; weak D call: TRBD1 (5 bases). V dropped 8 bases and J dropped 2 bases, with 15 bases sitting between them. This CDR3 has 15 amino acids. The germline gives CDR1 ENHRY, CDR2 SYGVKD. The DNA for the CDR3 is TGTGCCATCCAGGGCCAGGCCGTTAACACCGGGGAGCTGTTTTTT. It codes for CAIQGQAVNTGELFF.

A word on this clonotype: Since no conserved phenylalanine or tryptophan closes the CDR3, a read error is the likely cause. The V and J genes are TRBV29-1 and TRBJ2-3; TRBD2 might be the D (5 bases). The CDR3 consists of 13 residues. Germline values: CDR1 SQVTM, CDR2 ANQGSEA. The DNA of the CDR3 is TGTAGCGTTGAGGAAAGGGCCCCAGATACGCAGTATCTT. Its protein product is CSVEERAPDTQYL.

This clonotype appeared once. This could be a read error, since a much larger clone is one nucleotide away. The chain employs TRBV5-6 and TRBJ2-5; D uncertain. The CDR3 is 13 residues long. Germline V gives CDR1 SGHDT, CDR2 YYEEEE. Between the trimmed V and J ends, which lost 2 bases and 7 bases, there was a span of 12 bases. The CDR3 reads CASSFIPSGTQYF. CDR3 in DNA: TGTGCCAGCAGCTTCATCCCTTCGGGGACCCAGTACTTC.

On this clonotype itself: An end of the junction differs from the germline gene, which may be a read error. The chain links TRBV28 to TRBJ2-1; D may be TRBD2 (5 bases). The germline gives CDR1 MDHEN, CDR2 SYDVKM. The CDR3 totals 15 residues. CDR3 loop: CDSCPTRGAYNEQFF. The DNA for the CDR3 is TGTGACAGCTGCCCCACTCGGGGTGCCTACAATGAGCAGTTCTTC.

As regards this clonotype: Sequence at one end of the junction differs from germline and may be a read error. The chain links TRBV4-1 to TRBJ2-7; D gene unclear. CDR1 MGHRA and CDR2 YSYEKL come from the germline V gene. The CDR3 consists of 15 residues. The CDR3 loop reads CASNQEANGYYEQYF. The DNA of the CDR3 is TGCGCCAGCAACCAAGAGGCTAACGGATACTACGAGCAGTACTTC.

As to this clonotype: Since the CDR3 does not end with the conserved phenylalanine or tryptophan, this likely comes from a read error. CDR3 region: CASSQVRAAGKPEQYY. Written as DNA, the CDR3 is TGTGCCAGCAGCCAAGTTAGGGCAGCGGGAAAGCCCGAGCAGTACTAC. The chain links TRBV11-2 to TRBJ2-7; 7 bases map to TRBD2. This CDR3 is 16 amino acids long. Per germline, CDR1 SGHAT and CDR2 FQNNGV. V lost 5 bases to trimming and J lost 6 bases; unmatched junction nucleotides: 16.

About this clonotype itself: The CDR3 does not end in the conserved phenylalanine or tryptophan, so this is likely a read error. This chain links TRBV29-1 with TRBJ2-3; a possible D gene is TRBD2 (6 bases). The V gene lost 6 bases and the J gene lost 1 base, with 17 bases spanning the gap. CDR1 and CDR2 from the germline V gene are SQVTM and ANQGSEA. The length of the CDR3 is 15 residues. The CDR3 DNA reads TGCAGCGTCCGGACTAACGGGGCCCGCACAGATACGCAGTATTAT. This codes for CSVRTNGARTDTQYY.

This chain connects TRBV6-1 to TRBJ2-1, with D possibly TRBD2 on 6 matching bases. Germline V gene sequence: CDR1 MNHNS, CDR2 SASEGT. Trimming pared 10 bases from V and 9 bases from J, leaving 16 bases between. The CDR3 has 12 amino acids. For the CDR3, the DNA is TGTGCCACGGGGGAGTCCTATATTGAGCAGTTCTTC. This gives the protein CATGESYIEQFF.

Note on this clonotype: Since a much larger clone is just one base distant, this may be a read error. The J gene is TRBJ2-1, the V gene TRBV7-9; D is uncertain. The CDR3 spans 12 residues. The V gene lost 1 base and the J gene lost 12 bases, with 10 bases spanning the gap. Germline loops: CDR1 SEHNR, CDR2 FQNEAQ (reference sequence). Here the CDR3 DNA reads TGTGCCAGCAGCTTAGTAGCCCATGGGCAGTTCTTC. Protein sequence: CASSLVAHGQFF.

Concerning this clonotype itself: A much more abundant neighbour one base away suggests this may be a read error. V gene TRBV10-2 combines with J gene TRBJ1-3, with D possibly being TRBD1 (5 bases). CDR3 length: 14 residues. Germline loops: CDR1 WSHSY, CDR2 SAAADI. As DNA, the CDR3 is TGCACCAGCACCCCGACAGTGTACTGGAACACCATATATTTT. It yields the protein CTSTPTVYWNTIYF.

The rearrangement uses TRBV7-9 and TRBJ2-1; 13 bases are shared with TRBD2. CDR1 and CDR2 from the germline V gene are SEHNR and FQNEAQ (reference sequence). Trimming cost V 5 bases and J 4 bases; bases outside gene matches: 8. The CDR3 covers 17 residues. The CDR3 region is CASSPRRTSGGYNEQFF. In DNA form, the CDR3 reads TGTGCCAGCAGCCCCCGACGGACTAGCGGGGGATACAATGAGCAGTTCTTC. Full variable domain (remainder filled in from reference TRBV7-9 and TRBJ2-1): DTGVSQNPRHKITKRGQNVTFRCDPISEHNRLYWYRQTLGQGPEFLTYFQNEAQLEKSRLLSDRFSAERPKGSFSTLEIQRTEQGDSAMYLCASSPRRTSGGYNEQFFGPGTRLTVL.

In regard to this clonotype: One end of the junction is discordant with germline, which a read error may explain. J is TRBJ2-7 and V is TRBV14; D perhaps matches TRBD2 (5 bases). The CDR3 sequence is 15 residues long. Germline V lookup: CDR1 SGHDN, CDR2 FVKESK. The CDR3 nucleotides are TGTGCCATCAGCCAAGGTCGGGGAGTCACTTACGAGCAGTACTTC. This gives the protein CAISQGRGVTYEQYF.

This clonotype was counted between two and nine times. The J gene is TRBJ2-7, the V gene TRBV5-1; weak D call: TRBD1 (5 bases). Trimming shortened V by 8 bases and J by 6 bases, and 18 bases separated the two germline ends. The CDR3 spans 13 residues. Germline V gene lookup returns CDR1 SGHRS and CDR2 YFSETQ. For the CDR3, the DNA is TGCGCCAGTAGCATGACAGAGAGAGGCGAGCAGTACTTC. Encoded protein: CASSMTERGEQYF.